Listed here are 17 T cell receptor beta chains from one sample, sequenced in a study of naive and memory T cell subsets. Noted treatment: skin biopsy from PPD injection site in Mantoux-positive individual. A UMI-containing oligonucleotide was joined by 3' ligation to the TCR cDNA template. Amplification of ligated cDNA took four PCR rounds with SP2 and nested alpha and beta constant primers. TCRdb redid the calling of the UMI-ligation and nested PCR reads with MiXCR, one entry per CDR3 protein. The sample records under 25,000 distinct CDR3 sequences, roughly 6% being singletons. This specimen was skin, taken from a tuberculin skin test site. All receptors come from an adult in good health.

This clonotype appeared many times. V is TRBV20-1 and J is TRBJ2-3, with D possibly TRBD2 on 5 matching bases. V was cut by 0 bases and J by 3 bases, with 13 bases left in between. This CDR3 contains 15 residues. Germline loops: CDR1 DFQATT, CDR2 SNEGSKA (reference sequence). The CDR3 is CSARDTKRGTDTQYF. CDR3 nucleotides: TGCAGTGCTAGAGATACCAAACGGGGAACAGATACGCAGTATTTT.

This clonotype was counted many times. The genes are TRBV20-1 and TRBJ2-1; 10 bases fit TRBD2. Germline V gives CDR1 DFQATT, CDR2 SNEGSKA (reference sequence). Unmatched junction bases numbered 17, after V lost 3 bases and J lost 0 bases. This CDR3 is 20 amino acids long. The CDR3 reads CSARTGRTSGPRGSYNEQFF. The DNA of the CDR3 is TGCAGTGCTAGGACGGGAAGGACTAGCGGCCCCCGAGGCTCCTACAATGAGCAGTTCTTC.

This clonotype has just a few counts. The V gene is TRBV7-2, the J gene TRBJ1-2, with 9 bases identical to TRBD1. Germline CDR1 is SGHTA and CDR2 is FQGNSA. This CDR3 comprises 15 residues. After removal of 5 bases from V and 4 bases from J, the junction contained 8 bases not matched to a gene. Written as DNA, the CDR3 is TGTGCCAGCAGCCACGGGACAGGGAGGGTCTATGGCTACACCTTC. Its protein product is CASSHGTGRVYGYTF.

This clonotype appeared many times. The chain uses TRBV12-3 or TRBV12-4 and TRBJ1-5; TRBD1 matches 7 bases. This CDR3 comprises 16 residues. V lost 8 bases, J lost 3 bases, and 13 bases stayed unmatched. Here the CDR3 DNA reads TGTGCCAGCCACGAGGGGGCGCGAGGTGACAATCAGCCCCAGCATTTT. Encoded protein: CASHEGARGDNQPQHF.

This clonotype was counted only a few times. The chain couples TRBV19 to TRBJ1-1; tentative D call: TRBD1 (5 bases). Germline CDR1 and CDR2: LNHDA and SQIVND (reference sequence). Trimming cost V 2 bases and J 4 bases, with 11 bases left between them. The CDR3 consists of 14 residues. CDR3 sequence reads: CASSIFPGGTEAFF. The CDR3, as DNA: TGTGCCAGTAGTATATTCCCGGGGGGCACTGAAGCTTTCTTT. The full variable domain, its missing parts supplied by reference TRBV19 and TRBJ1-1, is DGGITQSPKYLFRKEGQNVTLSCEQNLNHDAMYWYRQDPGQGLRLIYYSQIVNDFQKGDIAEGYSVSREKKESFPLTVTSAQKNPTAFYLCASSIFPGGTEAFFGQGTRLTVV.

On this clonotype: A much larger clonotype is one base distant, so this may be a read error. V usage is TRBV5-1 and J usage is TRBJ2-1, with D unresolved. Germline CDR1 and CDR2: SGHRS and YFSETQ. CDR3 length equals 15 residues. Trimming pared 7 bases from V and 4 bases from J, leaving 18 bases between. CDR3 coding DNA: TGCGCCAGCGCCCCAAACTGGAATATATACAATGAGCAGTTCTTC. Amino acids: CASAPNWNIYNEQFF.

This clonotype was detected many times. The chain uses TRBV5-1 and TRBJ2-7; maybe TRBD1 (6 bases). The CDR3 consists of 16 residues. CDR1 SGHRS and CDR2 YFSETQ come from the germline V gene. Trimming took off 4 bases at V and 2 bases at J, with 19 bases between the two ends. The CDR3 DNA sequence: TGCGCCAGCAGCACCCGCCCCGGGACACTTACCTACGAGCAGTACTTC. It yields the protein CASSTRPGTLTYEQYF.

This clonotype was detected many times. The chain joins TRBV4-3 to TRBJ2-7; TRBD1 matches 7 bases. This CDR3 has 14 amino acids. With V trimmed by 4 bases and J by 1 base, 4 bases remained unmatched. Per the germline V gene, CDR1 is LGHNA and CDR2 is YSLEER. CDR3 amino acids: CASSRLRGSYEQYF. CDR3 sequence (DNA): TGCGCCAGCAGCCGCCTCAGGGGGTCCTACGAGCAGTACTTC.

This clonotype was seen a handful of times. The V call is TRBV6-5, the J call TRBJ2-3, with unresolved D. Trimming pared 6 bases from V and 5 bases from J, leaving 6 bases between. The CDR3 consists of 11 residues. Germline-derived CDR1 and CDR2 are MNHEY and SVGAGI. The CDR3: CASSNGDTQYF. The CDR3 DNA follows: TGTGCCAGCAGCAACGGAGATACGCAGTATTTT.

This chain connects TRBV6-5 to TRBJ1-4; D is possibly TRBD1 (5 bases). Deletions cut 6 bases from V and 2 bases from J, with 10 bases between. There are 14 residues in the CDR3. Germline-derived CDR1 and CDR2 are MNHEY and SVGAGI. The CDR3 is CASSRQPTNEKLFF. CDR3 bases: TGTGCCAGCAGCCGACAGCCGACTAATGAAAAACTGTTTTTT.

V gene TRBV20-1 combines with J gene TRBJ1-2; D is ambiguous. V shed 5 bases and J shed 3 bases, with 19 bases lying between them. The germline V gene has CDR1 DFQATT and CDR2 SNEGSKA (reference sequence). The CDR3 is made up of 15 amino acids. The chain's CDR3 is CSAGAPARMDYGYTF. The CDR3 DNA reads as TGCAGTGCTGGAGCTCCTGCGAGGATGGACTATGGCTACACCTTC.

Ten or more counts support this clonotype. The chain recombines TRBV7-9 with TRBJ1-1; D not resolved. CDR1 is SEHNR and CDR2 is FQNEAQ in the germline V gene (reference sequence). This CDR3 comprises 14 residues. Trimming removed 4 bases from V and 6 bases from J, with 15 bases in between. CDR3 DNA sequence: TGTGCCAGCAGCTCCGGCGGGGTTTTGGCTGAAGCTTTCTTT. Its translation: CASSSGGVLAEAFF.

This clonotype was seen a handful of times. The J gene is TRBJ2-3, the V gene TRBV30; D is undetermined. Germline CDR1 GTSNPN, CDR2 SVGIG (reference sequence). V was shortened by 0 bases and J by 6 bases, with 7 bases between the two germline ends. The CDR3 length is 12 residues. CDR3 nucleotides: TGTGCCTGGAGTGTCCTAAGGGATACGCAGTATTTT. Its translation: CAWSVLRDTQYF.

This clonotype came up many times. The chain joins TRBV12-5 to TRBJ2-1, with TRBD2 matching 10 bases. The germline gives CDR1 LGHNT, CDR2 FRNRAP. This CDR3 comprises 19 residues. Unmatched junction bases numbered 13, after V lost 0 bases and J lost 5 bases. In DNA form, the CDR3 reads TGTGCTAGTGGTTTGGTGGTTGCACTAGCGGGGCGAAATGACAATGAGCAGTTCTTC. Protein: CASGLVVALAGRNDNEQFF.

As regards this clonotype: A much larger clone lies a single base off, so this may be a read error. CDR3 DNA: TGCGCCAGCACGGTGGGAGTGGGCACAGATACGCAGTATTTT. Residues: CASTVGVGTDTQYF. J is TRBJ2-3 and V is TRBV5-1; D may be TRBD2 (5 bases). Germline V lookup: CDR1 SGHRS, CDR2 YFSETQ. V was pared by 6 bases and J by 1 base, with 12 bases between. This CDR3 comprises 14 residues.

The chain's CDR3 is CASSFAGGRVNEQFF. CDR3 bases: TGCGCCAGCAGCTTTGCGGGCGGGAGAGTTAATGAGCAGTTCTTC. The chain has TRBV4-1 and TRBJ2-1, with TRBD2 identical over 7 bases. The CDR3 has 15 amino acids. Germline V CDR1 and CDR2: MGHRA, YSYEKL. The V and J ends lost 5 bases and 7 bases, in that order; junction bases with no gene match: 11.

This clonotype turned up a few times. The genes are TRBV28 and TRBJ2-3; unclear D gene. Germline V CDR1 and CDR2: MDHEN, SYDVKM. The CDR3 sequence is 17 residues long. The V gene lost 6 bases and the J gene lost 0 bases, with 19 bases spanning the gap. The CDR3 loop reads CASSLPGPPPSTDTQYF. Here the CDR3 DNA reads TGTGCCAGCAGCCTACCGGGCCCCCCTCCAAGCACAGATACGCAGTATTTT.